One sample yielded the 4 T cell receptor beta chains listed below, sequenced in a study of blood T cell repertoires in COVID-19. Profiling relied on immunoSEQ multiplex PCR, and the TCRdb table lists in-frame clones only, not all of them. The sample consists of 120,000 to 150,000 clones, almost 90% of them appearing once. Sequencing was performed on peripheral blood. The receptor set was obtained from a human donor in a cohort sampled during active COVID-19.

The V gene is TRBV28, the J gene TRBJ2-4; TRBD2 is a possible D gene (6 bases). V lost 4 bases to trimming and J lost 0 bases, with 16 bases between them. The CDR3 totals 17 residues. Germline assignment: CDR1 MDHEN and CDR2 SYDVKM. Here the CDR3 DNA reads TGTGCCAGCAGTTCCCTTCGGGACTCCGGAGCCAAAAACATTCAGTACTTC. This gives the protein CASSSLRDSGAKNIQYF.

The V and J genes are TRBV4-3 and TRBJ2-5, with D possibly being TRBD1 (5 bases). The V end lost 0 bases, the J end lost 5 bases, and 16 bases lay between the germline ends. CDR3 length: 16 residues. CDR1 LGHNA and CDR2 YSLEER come from the germline V gene. The CDR3 DNA follows: TGCGCCAGCAGCCAAGAGCGCCCAGGGCATGGGGAGACCCAGTACTTC. As protein: CASSQERPGHGETQYF.

The V gene is TRBV7-3, the J gene TRBJ2-1; 8 nucleotides agree with TRBD2. Germline lookup yields CDR1 SGHTA and CDR2 FQGTGA. Losses at the gene ends were 2 bases for V and 0 bases for J; bases not matched to a gene: 3. This CDR3 has 16 residues. The CDR3 nucleotides read TGTGCCAGCAGCTTAGGCGGGAGGAGCTCCTACAATGAGCAGTTCTTC. Translated, it gives CASSLGGRSSYNEQFF.

V is TRBV30 and J is TRBJ2-1; 11 nucleotides line up with TRBD2. Germline loops: CDR1 GTSNPN, CDR2 SVGIG (reference sequence). This CDR3 region has 11 residues. V was pared by 4 bases and J by 14 bases, with 4 bases of the junction left unmatched. CDR3 in amino acids: CAWTSGGPEFF. The CDR3 DNA reads TGTGCCTGGACTAGCGGGGGGCCCGAGTTCTTC. Full variable domain (remainder filled in from reference TRBV30 and TRBJ2-1): SQTIHQWPATLVQPVGSPLSLECTVEGTSNPNLYWYRQAAGRGLQLLFYSVGIGQISSEVPQNLSASRPQDRQFILSSKKLLLSDSGFYLCAWTSGGPEFFGPGTRLTVL.